This passage covers 11 T cell receptor beta chains from one sample sequenced in a study of tumor and adjacent non-tumor tissue in lung cancer (dated by TCRdb to the late 2010s). RNA was isolated from bulk unsorted tissue, and RNA quality was assessed with a NanoDrop ND-1000 and an Agilent 2100. Library preparation was by multiplex PCR. The run used an Illumina HiSeq 2500. TCRbeta libraries were built by three rounds of nested PCR using primers (Table S4), following protocols modified from ARM-PCR. TCRdb itself trimmed the public reads at Q25 with fastp, ran MiXCR and retained productive beta chains. Entries are consolidated by CDR3 protein sequence, retaining the most common genes and DNA. Recorded for this sample are about 75,000 distinct CDR3 sequences; around 74% of them occurred a single time. The top ten hold 12% of the sample. The sample was lung tumor tissue. The source of these receptors is a woman between 50 and 59 years old with non-small cell lung cancer.

This clonotype was recorded once. One junction end disagrees with the germline gene, perhaps due to a read error. The chain couples TRBV4-1 to TRBJ1-5, with 10 nucleotides matching TRBD1. This CDR3 has 15 amino acids. Germline V gene lookup returns CDR1 MGHRA and CDR2 YSYEKL. This CDR3 is CASSQGDRGNQPLHF. CDR3 sequence (DNA): TGCGCCAGCAGCCAAGGGGACAGGGGCAATCAACCCCTGCATTTT.

Points on this clonotype: The CDR3 does not end in the conserved phenylalanine or tryptophan, so this is likely a read error. J is TRBJ2-3 and V is TRBV6-1; TRBD2 is a possible D gene (5 bases). Germline V gene sequence: CDR1 MNHNS, CDR2 SASEGT. Trimming pared 2 bases from V and 4 bases from J, leaving 13 bases between. The CDR3 extends over 15 amino acids. Here the CDR3 reads CASSELAGDADTQYI. The CDR3, as DNA: TGTGCCAGCAGTGAACTAGCAGGAGACGCAGATACGCAGTATATT.

About this clonotype: In this CDR3 the conserved last residue, phenylalanine or tryptophan, is missing, so a read error is likely. The chain's CDR3 is CATSPPGLADTGTQYL. CDR3 nucleotide sequence: TGTGCCACCAGCCCGCCGGGACTAGCGGACACAGGTACGCAGTATTTG. The chain joins TRBV11-2 to TRBJ2-3; 11 bases map to TRBD2. Germline V CDR1 and CDR2: SGHAT, FQNNGV. The CDR3 covers 16 residues.

This chain connects TRBV9 to TRBJ2-1, with D possibly TRBD2 on 5 matching bases. The CDR3 covers 15 residues. The germline CDR1 and CDR2 sequences are SGDLS and YYNGEE. V shed 0 bases and J shed 2 bases, with 9 bases lying between them. Here the CDR3 reads CASSVGMGAYNEQFF. Here the CDR3 DNA reads TGTGCCAGCAGCGTAGGAATGGGAGCCTACAATGAGCAGTTCTTC.

This clonotype is labeled as medium-sized. This chain uses TRBV11-3 with TRBJ2-7, with a possible D match to TRBD1 (7 bases). V gave up 5 bases and J gave up 6 bases, with 20 bases separating them. From germline, CDR1 is SGHNT and CDR2 YENEEA. The CDR3 is made up of 15 amino acids. CDR3 amino acids: CASSPGGQGLTEQYF. As DNA, the CDR3 is TGTGCCAGCAGCCCAGGGGGGCAGGGCCTTACCGAGCAGTACTTC. Filled out from reference TRBV11-3 and TRBJ2-7, the complete variable domain reads EAGVVQSPRYKIIEKKQPVAFWCNPISGHNTLYWYLQNLGQGPELLIRYENEEAVDDSQLPKDRFSAERLKGVDSTLKIQPAELGDSAVYLCASSPGGQGLTEQYFGPGTRLTVT.

In this sample, this clonotype turned up many times. The rearrangement links TRBV28 to TRBJ2-1; 9 bases are shared with TRBD2. J was trimmed by 5 bases and V by 4 bases; bases with no gene match: 3. The CDR3 consists of 14 residues. Germline loops: CDR1 MDHEN, CDR2 SYDVKM. This CDR3 is CASSSRTSDNEQFF. The CDR3, as DNA: TGTGCCAGCAGTTCGAGGACTAGCGACAATGAGCAGTTCTTC.

Turning to this clonotype: The junction departs from germline at one end; a sequencing error may be responsible. The chain links TRBV11-2 to TRBJ2-7, with D perhaps TRBD2 (6 bases). The CDR3 contains 14 residues. Germline CDR1 reads SGHAT; CDR2 reads FQNNGV. The CDR3 sequence is CASSFMTSLWEQHF. DNA for the CDR3: TGTGCCAGCAGCTTCATGACTAGTCTGTGGGAGCAGCACTTC.

Comments on this clonotype: A much larger clone sits a single nucleotide away, making a read error possible. CDR3 DNA sequence: TGCGGTGCTAGAGACATAAGGCGGTTGTCCTACGAGCAGTACTTC. It yields the protein CGARDIRRLSYEQYF. The V gene is TRBV20-1, the J gene TRBJ2-7; D not resolved. The length of the CDR3 is 15 residues. CDR1 is DFQATT and CDR2 is SNEGSKA in the germline V gene (reference sequence).

This clonotype was picked up many times. The chain carries TRBV4-1 and TRBJ2-5; 8 bases map to TRBD2. The V and J ends lost 0 bases and 5 bases, in that order; junction bases with no gene match: 11. The germline CDR1 and CDR2 sequences are MGHRA and YSYEKL. The CDR3 loop spans 17 amino acids. In nucleotides, the CDR3 is TGCGCCAGCAGCCAAGACCTCCTTCAGCGGGAGTGGGAGACCCAGTACTTC. Amino acids: CASSQDLLQREWETQYF.

This clonotype has just a few counts. This may be a read error: a much more frequent sequence differs by one nucleotide. The chain combines TRBV10-3 with TRBJ1-5; D gene unclear. Germline loops: CDR1 ENHRY, CDR2 SYGVKD. The CDR3 is 13 residues long. The CDR3 DNA reads as TGTGCCGTCAGTGAAACCACATATCAGCCCCAGCATTTT. Amino acids: CAVSETTYQPQHF.

V gene TRBV6-2 or TRBV6-3 combines with J gene TRBJ1-6; D is uncertain. The V gene's germline CDR1 is MNHEY and CDR2 SVGEGT. V shed 4 bases and J shed 8 bases, with 12 bases lying between them. The CDR3 runs to 14 residues. Here the CDR3 DNA reads TGTGCCAGCAGTTTCAGGTGTCAGGATTCACCCCTCCACTTT. It specifies CASSFRCQDSPLHF.